This section outlines one TCR beta chain sequence together with its context. Antigen unknown. Method: immunoSEQ multiplex PCR; TCRdb's copy keeps in-frame clones and lacks some. Seen here are 25,000 to 35,000 clones, 70% observed once, and the top ten hold 20% to 30%. CDR3 length equals 14 residues. V lost 0 bases to trimming and J lost 4 bases, with 4 bases between them. Per germline, CDR1 LGHNA and CDR2 YSLEER. The data derive from a study of PD-1 blockade in classical Hodgkin lymphoma. Study-level points and caveats: Possibly reflecting disease activity or prior therapy, repertoire differences have causes that remain undefined.

No patient escaped relapse after autologous stem cell transplantation, and brentuximab vedotin exposure varied. Under best response, outcomes were complete response, partial response or progressive disease. This sequence joins TRBV4-3 and TRBJ2-6; D unclear. The receptor's source is a human donor with classical Hodgkin lymphoma. The specimen was peripheral blood mononuclear cells (PBMCs), collected before the second cycle of nivolumab. The CDR3 DNA reads TGCGCCAGCAGCCAAGATGGGGGGGCCAACGTCCTGACTTTC. The encoded protein is CASSQDGGANVLTF.